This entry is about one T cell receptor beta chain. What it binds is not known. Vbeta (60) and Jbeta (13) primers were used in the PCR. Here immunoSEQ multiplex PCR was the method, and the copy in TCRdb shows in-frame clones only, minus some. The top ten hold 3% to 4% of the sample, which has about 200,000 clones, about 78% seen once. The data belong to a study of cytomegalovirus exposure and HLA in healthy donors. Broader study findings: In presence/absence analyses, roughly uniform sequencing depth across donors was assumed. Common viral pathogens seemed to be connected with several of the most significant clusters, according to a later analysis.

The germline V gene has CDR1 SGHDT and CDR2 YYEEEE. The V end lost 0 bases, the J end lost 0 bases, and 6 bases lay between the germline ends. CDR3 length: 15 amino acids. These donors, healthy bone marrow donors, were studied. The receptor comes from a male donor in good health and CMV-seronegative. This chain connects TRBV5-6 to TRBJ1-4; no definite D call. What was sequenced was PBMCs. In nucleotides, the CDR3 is TGTGCCAGCAGCTTGGTCCAGTCAACTAATGAAAAACTGTTTTTT. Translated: CASSLVQSTNEKLFF. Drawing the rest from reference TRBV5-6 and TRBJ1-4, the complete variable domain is DAGVTQSPTHLIKTRGQQVTLRCSPKSGHDTVSWYQQALGQGPQFIFQYYEEEERQRGNFPDRFSGHQFPNYSSELNVNALLLGDSALYLCASSLVQSTNEKLFFGSGTQLSVL.